These 26 T cell receptor beta chains were sequenced from one sample in a study of OX40 agonist ivuxolimab in advanced cancers. The assay was immunoSEQ multiplex PCR, and TCRdb's table has in-frame clones only and misses some. The sample comprises about 20,000 clones, just over 90% of which are singletons, and roughly three fifths rests with the top ten. Sequenced material: CD4+ or CD8+ T cells sorted from blood, taken in a trial of the OX40 agonist ivuxolimab. These receptors originate from an adult with an advanced solid tumor such as melanoma, head and neck, liver or kidney cancer.

The chain uses TRBV7-6 and TRBJ1-5; the D is unclear. V lost 3 bases, J lost 3 bases, and 6 bases lay in between. Germline V gene lookup returns CDR1 SGHVS and CDR2 FNYEAQ. CDR3 length: 13 amino acids. The CDR3 spells CASSFGLNQPQHF. In DNA form, the CDR3 reads TGTGCCAGCAGCTTCGGCCTCAATCAGCCCCAGCATTTT.

V gene TRBV30 combines with J gene TRBJ1-1, with D hard to call. The CDR3 runs 11 residues. Per germline, CDR1 GTSNPN and CDR2 SVGIG (reference sequence). Trimming removed 3 bases at V and 6 bases at J, with 8 bases between. Written as DNA, the CDR3 is TGTGCCTGGAGAAGGGAAGCTGAAGCTTTCTTT. Protein: CAWRREAEAFF.

This clone was seen only a few times. V is TRBV4-1 and J is TRBJ1-5; D is unclear. Trimming left V 1 base short and J 7 bases short, with 8 bases between. Looked up from germline, CDR1 is MGHRA and CDR2 is YSYEKL. The CDR3 has 13 residues. As DNA, the CDR3 is TGCGCCAGCAGCCAAGCCGTTACGCAGCCCCAGCATTTT. Translated, it gives CASSQAVTQPQHF.

This chain connects TRBV4-1 to TRBJ1-6; no reliable D call. Germline CDR1 is MGHRA and CDR2 is YSYEKL. CDR3 size: 17 residues. The ends were cut back, 3 bases at V and 7 bases at J, with 19 bases in the middle. CDR3 amino acids: CASSQARTDGRNSPLHF. The CDR3 DNA reads TGCGCCAGCAGCCAGGCTAGGACGGATGGGCGAAATTCACCCCTCCACTTT.

The chain uses TRBV11-1 and TRBJ2-5, with 7 positions matching TRBD2. Trimming at V came to 1 base and at J to 3 bases, leaving 2 bases not matched to a gene. CDR3 length equals 14 residues. The germline V gene has CDR1 SGHAT and CDR2 FQDESV (reference sequence). In DNA form, the CDR3 reads TGTGCCAGCAGCTTAGGTCGGGGGGAAGAGACCCAGTACTTC. Amino acids: CASSLGRGEETQYF.

This chain links TRBV18 with TRBJ2-7; D is possibly TRBD1 or TRBD2 (5 bases each). Trimming removed 2 bases from V and 2 bases from J, with 16 bases in between. This CDR3 has 16 residues. CDR1 is KGHSH, CDR2 LQKENI, per germline. The CDR3 DNA is TGTGCCAGCTCACCATGGGCCCGGGACCTAACCTACGAGCAGTACTTC. This encodes CASSPWARDLTYEQYF. Full variable domain (outside the CDR3, taken from reference TRBV18 and TRBJ2-7): NAGVMQNPRHLVRRRGQEARLRCSPMKGHSHVYWYRQLPEEGLKFMVYLQKENIIDESGMPKERFSAEFPKEGPSILRIQQVVRGDSAAYFCASSPWARDLTYEQYFGPGTRLTVT.

This chain connects TRBV4-1 to TRBJ1-1; D is unresolved. The CDR3 totals 17 residues. Germline lookup yields CDR1 MGHRA and CDR2 YSYEKL. V lost 1 base to trimming and J lost 2 bases, with 17 bases between them. The CDR3 spells CASSQALNEASNTEAFF. The CDR3 bases are TGCGCCAGCAGCCAAGCCCTAAACGAGGCTTCCAACACTGAAGCTTTCTTT.

The J gene is TRBJ1-6, the V gene TRBV7-2; TRBD1 might be the D (5 bases). Trimming took off 8 bases at V and 8 bases at J, with 19 bases between the two ends. This CDR3 contains 15 residues. The germline V gene encodes CDR1 SGHTA and CDR2 FQGNSA. The CDR3 protein is CASGSRQRGHSPLHF. CDR3 bases: TGTGCCAGCGGTTCAAGACAGCGAGGGCATTCACCCCTCCACTTT.

In this sample, this clone turned up a few times. J is TRBJ2-5 and V is TRBV5-1; D perhaps matches TRBD1 (5 bases). V lost 3 bases, J lost 1 base, and 13 bases lay in between. The germline CDR1 and CDR2 sequences are SGHRS and YFSETQ. This CDR3 is built from 15 residues. The CDR3 coding sequence is TGCGCCAGCAGCTCATGGACACTCACCCAAGAGACCCAGTACTTC. It encodes CASSSWTLTQETQYF.

The CDR3 protein is CAWSVSAVGQPQHF. DNA for the CDR3: TGTGCCTGGAGTGTATCGGCAGTCGGTCAGCCCCAGCATTTT. J is TRBJ1-5 and V is TRBV30; D gene ambiguous. The CDR3 is 14 amino acids. CDR1 and CDR2 (germline): GTSNPN, SVGIG (reference sequence). Trimming stripped 0 bases from V and 6 bases from J, with 12 bases between.

The chain recombines TRBV5-1 with TRBJ2-5, with 7 nucleotides matching TRBD1. The CDR3 has 15 residues. V dropped 1 base and J dropped 5; count of bases not matched to a gene: 8. Germline V gene lookup returns CDR1 SGHRS and CDR2 YFSETQ. CDR3 sequence reads: CASSLKPGQMETQYF. The CDR3, as DNA: TGCGCCAGCAGCTTGAAACCGGGACAGATGGAGACCCAGTACTTC.

This chain uses TRBV10-1 with TRBJ2-5; no firm D call. Looked up from germline, CDR1 is WNHNN and CDR2 is SYGVQD (reference sequence). This CDR3 has 14 residues. The ends were cut back, 4 bases at V and 3 bases at J, with 12 bases in the middle. CDR3 nucleotides: TGCGCCAGCAGTGCGTACAAGATCAAAGAGACCCAGTACTTC. Protein: CASSAYKIKETQYF.

The rearrangement uses TRBV4-1 and TRBJ2-7; D not resolved. V was clipped by 1 base and J by 1 base, with 17 bases between them. This CDR3 region has 17 residues. The germline V gene has CDR1 MGHRA and CDR2 YSYEKL. CDR3 DNA: TGCGCCAGCAGCCAAGTTTTTAGCCCGTGGGAATCCTACGAGCAGTACTTC. It is translated as CASSQVFSPWESYEQYF.

The chain employs TRBV29-1 and TRBJ2-2; 9 positions match TRBD2. CDR1 is SQVTM, CDR2 ANQGSEA, per germline. V dropped 3 bases and J dropped 8; count of bases not matched to a gene: 10. CDR3 size: 15 residues. Here the CDR3 reads CSVEGSGGFGGELFF. The CDR3 coding sequence is TGCAGCGTTGAGGGTAGCGGGGGATTTGGTGGGGAGCTGTTTTTT.

This chain joins TRBV7-9 and TRBJ1-5; possible D gene TRBD1, 6 bases. The CDR3 sequence is 14 residues long. V was shortened by 6 bases and J by 3 bases, with 12 bases between the two germline ends. Germline V gives CDR1 SEHNR, CDR2 FQNEAQ (reference sequence). CDR3 in amino acids: CASSQRGPNQPQHF. The CDR3 region has the DNA TGTGCCAGCAGTCAGCGGGGGCCCAATCAGCCCCAGCATTTT.

The chain recombines TRBV30 with TRBJ2-7; no clear D gene. Trimming cost V 4 bases and J 2 bases, with 12 bases left between them. There are 13 residues in the CDR3. Germline assignment: CDR1 GTSNPN and CDR2 SVGIG (reference sequence). The CDR3 bases are TGTGCCTGGAACGACTTCAACACCTACGAGCAGTACTTC. Translation gives CAWNDFNTYEQYF.

This clone has only one observation. It is unclear where the CDR3 begins or ends on the DNA, so no DNA is shown, and the CDR3 is as TCRdb lists it. The rearrangement joins TRBV6-5 to TRBJ2-7. The germline CDR1 and CDR2 sequences are MNHEY and SVGAGI. The CDR3 is 12 residues long, ends included. CDR3 loop: CASSSSGLEQYF.

This chain uses TRBV19 with TRBJ1-1; D might be TRBD1 (6 bases). Per the germline V gene, CDR1 is LNHDA and CDR2 is SQIVND (reference sequence). The V end lost 8 bases, the J end lost 5 bases, and 21 bases lay between the germline ends. The CDR3 is 15 amino acids. The CDR3 coding sequence is TGTGCCAGTGGGGACTACAGGGAGGTAAGGACTGAAGCTTTCTTT. It codes for CASGDYREVRTEAFF.

The V gene is TRBV5-4, the J gene TRBJ2-7; tentatively, D is TRBD1 (7 bases). The CDR3 is 16 residues long. V was pared by 4 bases and J by 5 bases, with 22 bases between. Germline V gene sequence: CDR1 SGHNT, CDR2 YYREEE (reference sequence). The CDR3 DNA sequence: TGTGCCAGCAGCACCGGGACAGCCTTTCCGGGAGACGAGCAGTACTTC. Its protein product is CASSTGTAFPGDEQYF.

The gene calls are TRBV6-4 and TRBJ2-6; no clear D gene. Trimming removed 0 bases at V and 2 bases at J, with 8 bases between. This CDR3 comprises 16 residues. The germline V gene has CDR1 MRHNA and CDR2 SNTAGT. The chain's CDR3 is CASSDSSGTGANVLTF. CDR3 DNA sequence: TGTGCCAGCAGTGACTCGAGTGGTACTGGGGCCAACGTCCTGACTTTC.

In the case of this clone: A junction end diverges from the germline sequence, so it may reflect a read error. The rearrangement joins TRBV11-2 to TRBJ2-7; no clear D. Germline loops: CDR1 SGHAT, CDR2 FQNNGV. The CDR3 loop spans 10 amino acids. The CDR3 sequence is CASSAGPTAF. CDR3 DNA sequence: TGTGCCAGCAGCGCCGGACCGACGGCCTTC.

This chain uses TRBV10-3 with TRBJ2-3; D could derive from TRBD1 or TRBD2 (5 bases each). V was clipped by 3 bases and J by 0 bases, with 10 bases between them. This CDR3 has 15 residues. CDR1 and CDR2 (germline): ENHRY, SYGVKD. CDR3 DNA: TGTGCCATCAGTGAAGGGACCGTGAGCACAGATACGCAGTATTTT. Its protein product is CAISEGTVSTDTQYF.

The chain couples TRBV11-2 to TRBJ2-5; 9 bases are a match to TRBD2. The J call may be mistaken, given a closer DNA end match to TRBJ2-7. Germline V gives CDR1 SGHAT, CDR2 FQNNGV. The CDR3 is 16 amino acids. CDR3 amino acids: CASSSIAGASAYEQYF. The CDR3 nucleotides are TGTGCCAGCAGCTCGATAGCGGGGGCCTCCGCCTACGAGCAGTACTTC.

This chain joins TRBV14 and TRBJ1-6; possible D gene TRBD1, 5 bases. The V end was cut by 0 bases, the J end by 3 bases, with 6 bases between. Germline V gene sequence: CDR1 SGHDN, CDR2 FVKESK. The CDR3 length is 15 residues. CDR3 sequence reads: CASSQDDSYNSPLHF. Written as DNA, the CDR3 is TGTGCCAGCAGCCAAGATGACAGCTATAATTCACCCCTCCACTTT.

This chain uses TRBV7-2 with TRBJ1-3; no clear D. This CDR3 comprises 14 residues. Germline loops: CDR1 SGHTA, CDR2 FQGNSA. Trimming left V 2 bases short and J 4 bases short, with 9 bases between. For the CDR3, the DNA is TGTGCCAGCAGCTTAACCGGGTCCGGAAACACCATATATTTT. It encodes CASSLTGSGNTIYF.

This clone was seen only once. CDR3 sequence: CASSQEIRGRSENEQFF. For the CDR3, the DNA is TGCGCCAGCAGCCAAGAAATAAGGGGGCGTTCAGAGAATGAGCAGTTCTTC. The chain couples TRBV4-1 to TRBJ2-1; TRBD1 agrees at 7 bases. CDR3 length: 17 amino acids. Germline CDR1 MGHRA, CDR2 YSYEKL. J was trimmed by 7 bases and V by 0 bases; bases with no gene match: 12.